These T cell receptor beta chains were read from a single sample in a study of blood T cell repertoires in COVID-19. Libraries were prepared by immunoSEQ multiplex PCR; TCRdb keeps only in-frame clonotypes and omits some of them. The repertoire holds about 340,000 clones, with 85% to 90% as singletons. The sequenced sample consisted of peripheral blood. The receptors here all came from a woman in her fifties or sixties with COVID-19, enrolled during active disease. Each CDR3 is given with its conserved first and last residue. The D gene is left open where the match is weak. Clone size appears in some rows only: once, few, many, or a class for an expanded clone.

CDR3 DNA: TGCGCCAGCAGCTTGTCTTCACTTGCAGATACGCAGTATTTT
CDR3 protein: CASSLSSLADTQYF
clone size: .
V gene: TRBV5-1
D gene: .
J gene: TRBJ2-3

CDR3 DNA: TGTGCCAGCAGCCAAACCACTCCCAGCGGTAATTCACCCCTCCACTTT
CDR3 protein: CASSQTTPSGNSPLHF
clone size: .
V gene: TRBV3-1/TRBV3-2
D gene: .
J gene: TRBJ1-6

CDR3 DNA: TGTGCCAGCAGCTTGTCTAGCGGCTCCTACAATGAGCAGTTCTTC
CDR3 protein: CASSLSSGSYNEQFF
clone size: .
V gene: TRBV5-4
D gene: TRBD2
J gene: TRBJ2-1

CDR3 DNA: TGCAGCCTTAGGGAAGGGACAGGGCCTTCTGGAAACACCATATATTTT
CDR3 protein: CSLREGTGPSGNTIYF
clone size: .
V gene: TRBV29-1
D gene: TRBD1
J gene: TRBJ1-3

CDR3 DNA: TGTGCCAGCAGCCTACTAGCTCGAGAGACCCAGTACTTC
CDR3 protein: CASSLLARETQYF
clone size: many
V gene: TRBV5-6
D gene: .
J gene: TRBJ2-5

CDR3 DNA: TGTGCCAGCATCTCAGGGACAGGGACTAAGCCCCAGCATTTT
CDR3 protein: CASISGTGTKPQHF
clone size: .
V gene: TRBV2
D gene: TRBD1
J gene: TRBJ1-5

CDR3 DNA: TGTGCCGCAACAGGGGCCAGCTCCTACGAGCAGTACTTC
CDR3 protein: CAATGASSYEQYF
clone size: .
V gene: TRBV30
D gene: TRBD1
J gene: TRBJ2-7

CDR3 DNA: TGTGCCAGCAGTTACACACGGGGAGAGACTGAAGCTTTCTTT
CDR3 protein: CASSYTRGETEAFF
clone size: .
V gene: TRBV6-6
D gene: .
J gene: TRBJ1-1

CDR3 DNA: TGTGCCAGCAGCGAAACTAGCACAGATACGCAGTATTTT
CDR3 protein: CASSETSTDTQYF
clone size: .
V gene: TRBV7-9
D gene: .
J gene: TRBJ2-3

CDR3 DNA: TGTGCCAGCAGTTACTCGGACAGGGGGGAAAAACTGTTTTTT
CDR3 protein: CASSYSDRGEKLFF
clone size: .
V gene: TRBV6-5
D gene: TRBD1
J gene: TRBJ1-4

CDR3 DNA: TGTGCCAGTAGCCGACAGGGAGTATCTAATGAAAAACTGTTTTTT
CDR3 protein: CASSRQGVSNEKLFF
clone size: .
V gene: TRBV19
D gene: TRBD1
J gene: TRBJ1-4

CDR3 DNA: TGTGCCAGCCAGGTCGACAGGGGGATTAATCAGCCCCAGCATTTT
CDR3 protein: CASQVDRGINQPQHF
clone size: .
V gene: TRBV2
D gene: TRBD1
J gene: TRBJ1-5